Below, 2 T cell receptor beta chains from the same sample are listed, as sequenced in a study of T-cell reconstitution after alpha-beta-depleted transplantation in children (dated by TCRdb to about 2016). Libraries were made using PCR. TCRdb lists the instrument as Illumina HiSeq 2500. TCR libraries were prepared with molecular barcoding, using unique molecular identifiers to normalize TCRbeta repertoire quantification. The raw public reads went through TCRdb reprocessing: fastp at Q25, MiXCR clone calling, in-frame beta chains kept. Rows with one shared CDR3 protein collapse into an entry with the most common genes and DNA. Across this sample there are approximately 500,000 distinct CDR3 sequences, with over 9.5% seen only once. Together, the top ten hold 2% to 2.5% of the sample. The treatment or condition label corresponds to: allogeneic hematopoietic cell transplantation with graft depleted of TCRalphabeta T cells and CD19 B cells.

The input for sequencing was PBMCs, taken before TCRalphabeta/CD19-depleted stem cell transplant. The receptors derive from a child aged 2 to 10 with inherited bone marrow failure, due to receive a stem cell transplant.

The chain employs TRBV5-6 and TRBJ1-2; perhaps TRBD1 as D (5 bases). The CDR3 totals 12 residues. The V gene's germline CDR1 is SGHDT and CDR2 YYEEEE. V was shortened by 5 bases and J by 7 bases, with 12 bases between the two germline ends. The CDR3 is CASSPNGGGYTF. The CDR3 coding sequence is TGTGCCAGCAGTCCGAACGGGGGTGGCTACACCTTC.

The V gene is TRBV2, the J gene TRBJ2-7; D gene uncertain. Germline V gene sequence: CDR1 SNHLY, CDR2 FYNNEI. CDR3 size: 15 residues. With 5 bases removed from V and 1 base from J, the gap between germline ends came to 15 bases. The CDR3 loop is CASSLGLVISYEQYF. CDR3 sequence (DNA): TGTGCCAGCAGTCTCGGGCTAGTCATATCCTACGAGCAGTACTTC.